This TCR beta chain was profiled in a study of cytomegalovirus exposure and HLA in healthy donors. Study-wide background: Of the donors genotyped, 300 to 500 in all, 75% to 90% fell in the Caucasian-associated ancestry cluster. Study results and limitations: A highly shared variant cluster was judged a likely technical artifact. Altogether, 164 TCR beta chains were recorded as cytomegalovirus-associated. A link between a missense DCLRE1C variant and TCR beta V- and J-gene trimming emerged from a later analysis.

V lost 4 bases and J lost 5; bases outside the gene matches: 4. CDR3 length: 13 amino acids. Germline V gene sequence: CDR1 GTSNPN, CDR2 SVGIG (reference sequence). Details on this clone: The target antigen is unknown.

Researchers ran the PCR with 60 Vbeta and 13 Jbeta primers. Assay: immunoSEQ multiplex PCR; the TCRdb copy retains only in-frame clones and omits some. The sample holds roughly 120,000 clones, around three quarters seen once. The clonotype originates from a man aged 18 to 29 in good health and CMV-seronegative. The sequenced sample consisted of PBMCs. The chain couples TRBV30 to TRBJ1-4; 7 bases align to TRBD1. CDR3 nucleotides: TGTGCCTGGACCTTGACAGGGAATGAAAAACTGTTTTTT. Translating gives CAWTLTGNEKLFF.